These T cell receptor beta chains were read from a single sample in a study of blood T cells in healthy people across ages. TCRdb re-analysed the 5' RACE reads in MiXCR, keeping a single row per CDR3 protein. The sample has 750,000 to 850,000 distinct CDR3 sequences; 20% to 30% are singletons. These data were also reused for a study on T cells of mothers and their children.

What was sequenced was blood. The receptors were gathered from a boy younger than 18 in good health. Each CDR3 is given with its conserved first and last residue. A D gene is named only where the DNA matches it firmly. The size field is filled for only some rows; it gives once, few, many or a size class.

cdr3_nt cdr3_aa clone_size j_call d_call v_call
TGTGCCAGCAGCTCCGGGAGCCCGACTAATGAAAAACTGTTTTTT CASSSGSPTNEKLFF NA TRBJ1-4 NA TRBV11-1
TGTGCCAGCTCGCCCACAGGAATGAATCAGCCCCAGCATTTT CASSPTGMNQPQHF few TRBJ1-5 NA TRBV18
TGCAGTGCTAGTCGTGGGACGCCGGGGGATGATGGCTACACCTTC CSASRGTPGDDGYTF NA TRBJ1-2 NA TRBV20-1
TGCGCCAGCCGACCTCAAGGACAGCAAAACATTCAGTACTTC CASRPQGQQNIQYF NA TRBJ2-4 NA TRBV4-1
TGCAGTGCTAGAGATGGGGCTAGCGGGAGACCTTACAATGAGCAGTTCTTC CSARDGASGRPYNEQFF few TRBJ2-1 TRBD2 TRBV20-1
TGTGCCAGCAGGAGGTACCAAGAGACCCAGTACTTC CASRRYQETQYF few TRBJ2-5 NA TRBV2
TGTGCCAGCAGCTGGGACCCCTCTGGAGAGACCCAGTACTTC CASSWDPSGETQYF NA TRBJ2-5 NA TRBV7-2
TGTGCCAGCAGCTTACTAGCGGGTCCCTACGAGCAGTACTTC CASSLLAGPYEQYF many TRBJ2-7 TRBD2 TRBV7-3
TGTGCCAGCAGTTATAAAGGTGGCGGGAGCAGTGCGTATGAGCAGTTCTTC CASSYKGGGSSAYEQFF NA TRBJ2-1 TRBD2 TRBV6-5
TGTGCCAGCAGCTTAGAGGGACTAGCGGGGCAAGAGACCCAGTACTTC CASSLEGLAGQETQYF few TRBJ2-5 TRBD2 TRBV7-2
TGTGCCAGCAGCTTCATAGTAGGCCCGGGCCTGCACGAGCAGTACTTC CASSFIVGPGLHEQYF NA TRBJ2-7 NA TRBV7-2
TGTGCCAGCAGCCCGGATGATCGGGGGGGCCAATACGAGCAGTACTTC CASSPDDRGGQYEQYF few TRBJ2-7 TRBD2 TRBV7-3
TGTGCCAGCAGCTTAGAGGGTAGGGCGGATTTTAATGAAAAACTGTTTTTT CASSLEGRADFNEKLFF NA TRBJ1-4 NA TRBV7-2
TGCAGTGCTAGAGTTTGGGGAAATGACAGGGTGGCCGAGCAGTACTTC CSARVWGNDRVAEQYF many TRBJ2-7 TRBD1 TRBV20-1
TGTGCCAGCAGCCAAGTGTACGGTACAGATACGCAGTATTTT CASSQVYGTDTQYF few TRBJ2-3 NA TRBV3-1
TGTGCCGGCAGCTTGGGGGGGGAGACCCAGTACTTC CAGSLGGETQYF NA TRBJ2-5 TRBD2 TRBV7-9
TGTGCCATCAGTGGTGAACAGCTAAATTCACCCCTCCACTTT CAISGEQLNSPLHF NA TRBJ1-6 NA TRBV10-3
TGTGCCAGCGGTATTTCGCCCACAGGGGGCTATGGCTACACCTTC CASGISPTGGYGYTF NA TRBJ1-2 TRBD1 TRBV27
TGCAGTGCGCCCACTAAGAACACTGAAGCTTTCTTT CSAPTKNTEAFF NA TRBJ1-1 NA TRBV20-1
TGTGCCAGCAGTTTATCCGGGGGCGCTTATGGCTACACCTTC CASSLSGGAYGYTF NA TRBJ1-2 NA TRBV28
TGTGCCAGCGCCAGGTGGGGAAATGCCTACGAGCAGTACTTC CASARWGNAYEQYF few TRBJ2-7 NA TRBV11-2
TGCAGCGTTGAGGAGGCAGAGCTCCAAGAGGCCCAGTACTTC CSVEEAELQEAQYF NA TRBJ2-5 NA TRBV29-1
TGTGCCAGCAGCTTCAGGGGCGCACTGCGGGGGCCACAAGAGACCCAGTACTTC CASSFRGALRGPQETQYF NA TRBJ2-5 NA TRBV7-9
TGTGCCAGCAGGACCCAGGAGAACAAAAACATTCAGTACTTC CASRTQENKNIQYF NA TRBJ2-4 NA TRBV28
TGTGCCAGCAGCCAAGATGGGGGATTATGGGAGACCCAGTACTTC CASSQDGGLWETQYF NA TRBJ2-5 NA TRBV14
TGTGCCAGCAGCTTCCGCCGAACAGGGGTGGGGGATACGCAGTATTTT CASSFRRTGVGDTQYF few TRBJ2-3 TRBD1 TRBV11-2
TGTGCCAGCAGCTTAGATTCGGGGAACTATGGCTACACCTTC CASSLDSGNYGYTF few TRBJ1-2 NA TRBV7-9
TGTGCCATCAGTGAAGGGTCACCCCTCCACTTT CAISEGSPLHF few TRBJ1-6 NA TRBV10-3
TGTGCCAGCAGTTTATCGGACGCCTTAAGGACCTATGGCTACACCTTC CASSLSDALRTYGYTF few TRBJ1-2 NA TRBV27
TGTGCCAGCAGCGCCTCCCTTTCCCCAGGAGCCAAAAACATTCAGTACTTC CASSASLSPGAKNIQYF few TRBJ2-4 NA TRBV7-9
TGTGCCAGCAGCTTACAGGCGGGGGGGATCAATGAGCAGTTCTTC CASSLQAGGINEQFF NA TRBJ2-1 TRBD2 TRBV7-3
TGTGCCAGCTCACCGAAACAGGGATACAATGAGCAGTTCTTC CASSPKQGYNEQFF few TRBJ2-1 NA TRBV18
TGTGCCAGCTCACCCCCCGTGAGTGAAAAACTGTTTTTT CASSPPVSEKLFF NA TRBJ1-4 NA TRBV18
TGCAGTGCTAGCCCTTCCGACAGCTCTGGAAACACCATATATTTT CSASPSDSSGNTIYF few TRBJ1-3 NA TRBV20-1
TGCAGTGCTAGTTCCCGGACAGCGTACTCCTACGAGCAGTACTTC CSASSRTAYSYEQYF NA TRBJ2-7 NA TRBV20-1
TGCGCCAGCAGCTTGGCCGGGACAGATCTTTATGGCTACACCTTC CASSLAGTDLYGYTF once TRBJ1-2 TRBD1 TRBV5-1
TGTGCCAGCAGTTTCCGAGAGTTGGCTTTCTTT CASSFRELAFF many TRBJ1-1 NA TRBV28
TGTGCCAGCAGGCCCACGGCCAGCTCCTACGAGCAGTACTTC CASRPTASSYEQYF many TRBJ2-7 NA TRBV6-6
TGTGCCAGCAGCCCCAAGTCTAGCGCTTACGAGCAGTACTTC CASSPKSSAYEQYF NA TRBJ2-7 NA TRBV7-9
TGTGCCAGCTCACCAGGGCTAGCGGGACGATCCTACAATGAGCAGTTCTTC CASSPGLAGRSYNEQFF NA TRBJ2-1 TRBD2 TRBV18
TGCAGTGCTAGGCACAGGGGGAAAAACATTCAGTACTTC CSARHRGKNIQYF few TRBJ2-4 TRBD1 TRBV20-1
TGCGCCAGCGGAACGACAGGGTTAGGGGTCGGTACGCAGTATTTT CASGTTGLGVGTQYF once TRBJ2-3 TRBD1 TRBV4-3
TGCAGCGTTGATTACGGAACAGATACGCAGTATTTT CSVDYGTDTQYF NA TRBJ2-3 NA TRBV29-1
TGTGCTAGTGGTTTGGGTAATTTAGCGGGCGGTGAGCAGTTCTTC CASGLGNLAGGEQFF NA TRBJ2-1 TRBD2 TRBV12-5
TGTGCCAGCAGCACTGACGGTTACACCGGGGAGCTGTTTTTT CASSTDGYTGELFF once TRBJ2-2 NA TRBV5-5
TGTGCCAGCAGCTCGCGCCGGGACAGATCCTACGAGCAGTACTTC CASSSRRDRSYEQYF NA TRBJ2-7 TRBD1 TRBV7-8
TGTGCCAGCAGTTCCCGACAGGGGCATTCACCCCTCCACTTT CASSSRQGHSPLHF many TRBJ1-6 TRBD1 TRBV28
TGCAGTGCGGAGACTAGGGGCAATGAGCAGTTCTTC CSAETRGNEQFF NA TRBJ2-1 NA TRBV20-1
TGCGCCAGCAGCTTGGCTGGCGGGGGCCACAATGAGCAGTTCTTC CASSLAGGGHNEQFF NA TRBJ2-1 NA TRBV5-1
TGTGCCACCAGTGATCACGGGCAGCTTGAGCAGTACTTC CATSDHGQLEQYF NA TRBJ2-7 NA TRBV24-1
TGTGCCAGCAGTTTGGTACAGGCGGGACAGCCCCAGCATTTT CASSLVQAGQPQHF NA TRBJ1-5 NA TRBV28
TGCGCCAGCAGACTGAACAGGGATCAGCCCCAGCATTTT CASRLNRDQPQHF few TRBJ1-5 NA TRBV5-1
TGTGCCAGCAGTTTAATCTGGCCGATGAACACTGAAGCTTTCTTT CASSLIWPMNTEAFF NA TRBJ1-1 NA TRBV27
TGTGCCAGCAGCCACCTATTGAGACAGGGCAACACCGGGGAGCTGTTTTTT CASSHLLRQGNTGELFF few TRBJ2-2 TRBD1 TRBV7-6
TGTGCCAGCAGCCTAAGTGGGACGGGGAACAATGAGCAGTTCTTC CASSLSGTGNNEQFF few TRBJ2-1 NA TRBV3-1